The rows below give T cell receptor beta chains drawn from one sample of a study of shared clonotypes between healthy human individuals. Sequenced by immunoSEQ multiplex PCR; TCRdb stores in-frame clones only, minus some. The repertoire holds about 2.4 million clones, with 93% as singletons. Material: naive CD4+ T cells from PBMCs. These receptors were taken from a man aged 18-30 years in good health. Some clones in this sample may be carry-over from other donors' samples. CDR3s include the opening cysteine and the closing phenylalanine or tryptophan. Each record gives: clone size, D gene, J gene, V gene, CDR3 length, CDR3 protein, CDR3 DNA. D genes are given only for firm matches. Size values are once, few and many counts, or a class for expanded clones, and some rows have none.

clone size: .; D gene: TRBD2; J gene: TRBJ2-1; V gene: TRBV5-5; CDR3 length: 16; CDR3 protein: CASSPTVAGIYNEQFF; CDR3 DNA: TGTGCCAGCAGCCCGACGGTAGCGGGTATATACAATGAGCAGTTCTTC
clone size: .; D gene: .; J gene: TRBJ2-2; V gene: TRBV7-9; CDR3 length: 13; CDR3 protein: CASSLGGAGELFF; CDR3 DNA: TGTGCCAGCAGCTTAGGTGGGGCCGGGGAGCTGTTTTTT
clone size: .; D gene: TRBD2; J gene: TRBJ2-5; V gene: TRBV10-3; CDR3 length: 14; CDR3 protein: CAISEASGKETQYF; CDR3 DNA: TGTGCCATCAGTGAGGCTAGCGGGAAAGAGACCCAGTACTTC
clone size: .; D gene: .; J gene: TRBJ1-1; V gene: TRBV7-3; CDR3 length: 14; CDR3 protein: CASSLVGANTEAFF; CDR3 DNA: TGTGCCAGCAGCCTTGTGGGAGCGAACACTGAAGCTTTCTTT
clone size: .; D gene: .; J gene: TRBJ2-6; V gene: TRBV5-5; CDR3 length: 14; CDR3 protein: CASSLGSGANVLTF; CDR3 DNA: TGTGCCAGCAGCTTAGGCTCTGGGGCCAACGTCCTGACTTTC
clone size: once; D gene: TRBD1; J gene: TRBJ2-1; V gene: TRBV27; CDR3 length: 13; CDR3 protein: CASTKTGSHEQFF; CDR3 DNA: TGTGCCAGCACGAAGACAGGGTCACATGAGCAGTTCTTC
clone size: .; D gene: .; J gene: TRBJ1-6; V gene: TRBV30; CDR3 length: 14; CDR3 protein: CAWTPGDYNSPLHF; CDR3 DNA: TGTGCCTGGACTCCAGGGGATTATAATTCACCCCTCCACTTT
clone size: .; D gene: .; J gene: TRBJ1-1; V gene: TRBV5-1; CDR3 length: 15; CDR3 protein: CASSLQGGMNTEAFF; CDR3 DNA: TGCGCCAGCAGTCTACAGGGAGGGATGAACACTGAAGCTTTCTTT
clone size: few; D gene: .; J gene: TRBJ2-3; V gene: TRBV30; CDR3 length: 12; CDR3 protein: CAWRTSTDTQYF; CDR3 DNA: TGTGCCTGGAGAACTAGCACAGATACGCAGTATTTT
clone size: .; D gene: .; J gene: TRBJ1-2; V gene: TRBV28; CDR3 length: 16; CDR3 protein: CASVYPATGGTRGYTF; CDR3 DNA: TGTGCCAGCGTTTATCCAGCGACAGGAGGGACGCGGGGCTACACCTTC
clone size: .; D gene: TRBD2; J gene: TRBJ2-1; V gene: TRBV27; CDR3 length: 15; CDR3 protein: CASTRGLAGSNEQFF; CDR3 DNA: TGTGCCAGCACAAGAGGACTAGCGGGTAGCAATGAGCAGTTCTTC
clone size: .; D gene: .; J gene: TRBJ2-7; V gene: TRBV5-1; CDR3 length: 14; CDR3 protein: CASSFGGIDNEQYF; CDR3 DNA: TGCGCCAGCAGCTTTGGGGGAATTGATAACGAGCAGTACTTC
clone size: .; D gene: TRBD1; J gene: TRBJ2-5; V gene: TRBV2; CDR3 length: 14; CDR3 protein: CASRRQGSGETQYF; CDR3 DNA: TGTGCCAGCAGGAGACAGGGGTCGGGAGAGACCCAGTACTTC
clone size: .; D gene: .; J gene: TRBJ1-2; V gene: TRBV14; CDR3 length: 16; CDR3 protein: CASSQNLGGDDYGYTF; CDR3 DNA: TGTGCCAGCAGCCAAAACTTGGGGGGGGATGACTATGGCTACACCTTC
clone size: .; D gene: .; J gene: TRBJ1-5; V gene: TRBV2; CDR3 length: 14; CDR3 protein: CASRADSNNQPQHF; CDR3 DNA: TGTGCCAGCAGAGCTGACAGTAATAATCAGCCCCAGCATTTT
clone size: .; D gene: .; J gene: TRBJ2-7; V gene: TRBV6-5; CDR3 length: 14; CDR3 protein: CASKTGTGDYEQYF; CDR3 DNA: TGTGCCAGCAAGACGGGAACGGGGGACTACGAGCAGTACTTC
clone size: .; D gene: .; J gene: TRBJ2-7; V gene: TRBV28; CDR3 length: 15; CDR3 protein: CASSLTGVRSYEQYF; CDR3 DNA: TGTGCCAGCAGCCTGACAGGAGTACGCTCCTACGAGCAGTACTTC
clone size: .; D gene: TRBD2; J gene: TRBJ2-3; V gene: TRBV6-1; CDR3 length: 15; CDR3 protein: CASSRTSGSTDTQYF; CDR3 DNA: TGTGCCAGCAGTAGAACTAGCGGAAGCACAGATACGCAGTATTTT
clone size: .; D gene: TRBD2; J gene: TRBJ2-1; V gene: TRBV29-1; CDR3 length: 14; CDR3 protein: CSVGGSQPRNEQFF; CDR3 DNA: TGCAGCGTCGGGGGGTCTCAGCCCAGAAATGAGCAGTTCTTC
clone size: .; D gene: .; J gene: TRBJ2-7; V gene: TRBV28; CDR3 length: 11; CDR3 protein: CASTRGHEQYF; CDR3 DNA: TGTGCCAGCACTCGGGGCCACGAGCAGTACTTC
clone size: .; D gene: .; J gene: TRBJ2-7; V gene: TRBV2; CDR3 length: 14; CDR3 protein: CASSVGGSAGEQYF; CDR3 DNA: TGTGCCAGCAGTGTAGGAGGGTCCGCGGGTGAGCAGTACTTC
clone size: .; D gene: .; J gene: TRBJ2-7; V gene: TRBV7-2; CDR3 length: 13; CDR3 protein: CASSPAKVYEQYF; CDR3 DNA: TGTGCCAGCAGCCCCGCGAAGGTTTACGAGCAGTACTTC
clone size: .; D gene: .; J gene: TRBJ2-1; V gene: TRBV28; CDR3 length: 13; CDR3 protein: CASTPPGNNEQFF; CDR3 DNA: TGTGCCAGCACTCCCCCGGGGAACAATGAGCAGTTCTTC
clone size: .; D gene: .; J gene: TRBJ2-4; V gene: TRBV2; CDR3 length: 15; CDR3 protein: CASSATVGGPDIQYF; CDR3 DNA: TGTGCCAGCAGTGCGACGGTCGGGGGTCCAGACATTCAGTACTTC
clone size: .; D gene: .; J gene: TRBJ1-2; V gene: TRBV18; CDR3 length: 15; CDR3 protein: CASSPPQGANYGYTF; CDR3 DNA: TGTGCCAGCTCACCACCACAGGGAGCAAACTATGGCTACACCTTC
clone size: .; D gene: TRBD1; J gene: TRBJ1-2; V gene: TRBV28; CDR3 length: 13; CDR3 protein: CASRDSLRYGYTF; CDR3 DNA: TGTGCCAGTCGGGACAGCCTGAGGTATGGCTACACCTTC
clone size: .; D gene: TRBD1; J gene: TRBJ1-2; V gene: TRBV11-2; CDR3 length: 13; CDR3 protein: CATHRGREGGYTF; CDR3 DNA: TGTGCCACTCACAGGGGGCGTGAGGGGGGCTACACCTTC
clone size: .; D gene: .; J gene: TRBJ2-1; V gene: TRBV5-4; CDR3 length: 14; CDR3 protein: CASNARGSYNEQFF; CDR3 DNA: TGTGCCAGCAACGCCCGGGGCTCCTACAATGAGCAGTTCTTC
clone size: .; D gene: TRBD1; J gene: TRBJ2-1; V gene: TRBV11-2; CDR3 length: 14; CDR3 protein: CASSPWTGYNEQFF; CDR3 DNA: TGTGCCAGCAGCCCATGGACAGGCTACAATGAGCAGTTCTTC
clone size: once; D gene: .; J gene: TRBJ2-4; V gene: TRBV10-3; CDR3 length: 14; CDR3 protein: CAISPRDHQNIQYF; CDR3 DNA: TGTGCCATCAGTCCCCGGGACCACCAAAACATTCAGTACTTC
clone size: .; D gene: TRBD1; J gene: TRBJ1-1; V gene: TRBV2; CDR3 length: 14; CDR3 protein: CASSETVGQGEAFF; CDR3 DNA: TGTGCCAGCAGTGAAACGGTTGGACAGGGTGAAGCTTTCTTT
clone size: .; D gene: .; J gene: TRBJ1-5; V gene: TRBV6-5; CDR3 length: 15; CDR3 protein: CASRDSTDSNQPQHF; CDR3 DNA: TGTGCCAGCAGGGACTCGACGGATAGCAATCAGCCCCAGCATTTT
clone size: .; D gene: .; J gene: TRBJ2-5; V gene: TRBV5-4; CDR3 length: 12; CDR3 protein: CAIGNRVETQYF; CDR3 DNA: TGTGCCATAGGAAACAGGGTTGAGACCCAGTACTTC
clone size: .; D gene: .; J gene: TRBJ1-5; V gene: TRBV7-9; CDR3 length: 13; CDR3 protein: CASSFAPGQPQHF; CDR3 DNA: TGTGCCAGCAGCTTCGCCCCGGGACAGCCCCAGCATTTT
clone size: .; D gene: TRBD2; J gene: TRBJ2-1; V gene: TRBV2; CDR3 length: 17; CDR3 protein: CASSEYLLAGDHNEQFF; CDR3 DNA: TGTGCCAGCAGTGAATACCTCCTAGCGGGAGACCACAATGAGCAGTTCTTC
clone size: .; D gene: .; J gene: TRBJ2-2; V gene: TRBV7-3; CDR3 length: 13; CDR3 protein: CASSKTGSGELFF; CDR3 DNA: TGTGCCAGCAGCAAAACCGGGAGCGGGGAGCTGTTTTTT
clone size: .; D gene: .; J gene: TRBJ2-4; V gene: TRBV5-1; CDR3 length: 15; CDR3 protein: CASSPEETVSYIQYF; CDR3 DNA: TGCGCCAGCAGCCCGGAGGAGACAGTGTCATACATTCAGTACTTC
clone size: .; D gene: .; J gene: TRBJ1-2; V gene: TRBV27; CDR3 length: 13; CDR3 protein: CASSMRAGYGYTF; CDR3 DNA: TGTGCCAGCAGTATGAGGGCGGGCTATGGCTACACCTTC
clone size: .; D gene: .; J gene: TRBJ2-7; V gene: TRBV5-1; CDR3 length: 15; CDR3 protein: CASRFLIPGPYEQYF; CDR3 DNA: TGCGCCAGCAGATTTCTTATCCCGGGCCCCTACGAGCAGTACTTC
clone size: once; D gene: .; J gene: TRBJ1-1; V gene: TRBV5-6; CDR3 length: 14; CDR3 protein: CASSLGQRNTEAFF; CDR3 DNA: TGTGCCAGCAGCTTGGGACAGAGGAACACTGAAGCTTTCTTT
clone size: .; D gene: .; J gene: TRBJ1-1; V gene: TRBV7-9; CDR3 length: 13; CDR3 protein: CASTKGRYTEAFF; CDR3 DNA: TGTGCCAGCACCAAGGGCCGGTACACTGAAGCTTTCTTT
clone size: .; D gene: .; J gene: TRBJ2-2; V gene: TRBV30; CDR3 length: 15; CDR3 protein: CAWGNGPTNTGELFF; CDR3 DNA: TGTGCCTGGGGAAACGGGCCTACGAACACCGGGGAGCTGTTTTTT
clone size: .; D gene: .; J gene: TRBJ2-3; V gene: TRBV28; CDR3 length: 13; CDR3 protein: CASRRPGPDTQYF; CDR3 DNA: TGTGCCAGCAGGAGACCCGGCCCGGATACGCAGTATTTT
clone size: .; D gene: .; J gene: TRBJ1-4; V gene: TRBV25-1; CDR3 length: 15; CDR3 protein: CASSESRGSNEKLFF; CDR3 DNA: TGTGCCAGCAGTGAATCGCGGGGCTCTAATGAAAAACTGTTTTTT
clone size: .; D gene: TRBD2; J gene: TRBJ2-5; V gene: TRBV6-5; CDR3 length: 14; CDR3 protein: CASSRGLAGETQYF; CDR3 DNA: TGTGCCAGCAGCAGGGGACTAGCGGGAGAGACCCAGTACTTC
clone size: once; D gene: .; J gene: TRBJ1-5; V gene: TRBV6-5; CDR3 length: 14; CDR3 protein: CASSYSSVNQPQHF; CDR3 DNA: TGTGCCAGCAGTTACTCTTCCGTTAATCAGCCCCAGCATTTT
clone size: .; D gene: .; J gene: TRBJ2-7; V gene: TRBV7-6; CDR3 length: 13; CDR3 protein: CASSSFRRYEQYF; CDR3 DNA: TGTGCCAGCAGCTCCTTTCGCCGCTACGAGCAGTACTTC
clone size: .; D gene: .; J gene: TRBJ2-7; V gene: TRBV11-2; CDR3 length: 14; CDR3 protein: CASSQGRSSYEQYF; CDR3 DNA: TGTGCCAGCAGCCAGGGACGGAGTAGCTACGAGCAGTACTTC
clone size: once; D gene: TRBD1; J gene: TRBJ2-2; V gene: TRBV27; CDR3 length: 16; CDR3 protein: CASGTSGGADTGELFF; CDR3 DNA: TGTGCCAGCGGGACTTCAGGGGGCGCCGACACCGGGGAGCTGTTTTTT
clone size: .; D gene: TRBD2; J gene: TRBJ2-3; V gene: TRBV25-1; CDR3 length: 16; CDR3 protein: CASSELGGGLSDTQYF; CDR3 DNA: TGTGCCAGCAGTGAATTGGGGGGAGGGCTGTCAGATACGCAGTATTTT